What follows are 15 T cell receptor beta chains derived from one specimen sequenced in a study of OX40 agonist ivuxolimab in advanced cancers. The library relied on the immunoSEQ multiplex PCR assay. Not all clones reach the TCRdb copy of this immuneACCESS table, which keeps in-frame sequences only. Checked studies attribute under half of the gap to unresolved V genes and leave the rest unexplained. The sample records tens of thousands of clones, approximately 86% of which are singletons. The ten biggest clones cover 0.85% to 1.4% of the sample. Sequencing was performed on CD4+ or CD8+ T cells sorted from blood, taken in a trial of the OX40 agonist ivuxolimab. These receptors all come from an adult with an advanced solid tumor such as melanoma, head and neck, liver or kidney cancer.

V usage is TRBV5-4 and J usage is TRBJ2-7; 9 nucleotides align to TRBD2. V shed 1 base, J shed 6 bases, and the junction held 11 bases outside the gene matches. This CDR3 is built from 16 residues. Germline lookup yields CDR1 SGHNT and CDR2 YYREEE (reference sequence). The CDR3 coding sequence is TGTGCCAGCAGCTTGAACAGCGGGAGGCCCACCGCCGAGCAGTACTTC. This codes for CASSLNSGRPTAEQYF.

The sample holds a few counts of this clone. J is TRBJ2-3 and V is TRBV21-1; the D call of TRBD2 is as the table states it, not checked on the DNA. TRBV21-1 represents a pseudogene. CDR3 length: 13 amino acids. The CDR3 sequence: CASSWLEFDTQYF. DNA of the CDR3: TGTGCCAGCAGTTGGCTAGAGTTTGATACGCAGTATTTT.

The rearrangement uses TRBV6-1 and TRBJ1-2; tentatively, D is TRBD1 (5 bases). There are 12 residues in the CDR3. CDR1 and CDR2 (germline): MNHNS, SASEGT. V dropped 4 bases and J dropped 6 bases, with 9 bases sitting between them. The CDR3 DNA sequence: TGTGCCAGCAGTGCAACGACAGATGGCTACACCTTC. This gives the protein CASSATTDGYTF.

The CDR3 protein is CASRTQGASNQPQHF. DNA for the CDR3: TGTGCCAGCAGGACACAGGGGGCAAGCAATCAGCCCCAGCATTTT. The chain recombines TRBV28 with TRBJ1-5; 9 bases match TRBD1. This CDR3 region has 15 residues. V dropped 6 bases and J dropped 1; count of bases not matched to a gene: 4. Germline values: CDR1 MDHEN, CDR2 SYDVKM.

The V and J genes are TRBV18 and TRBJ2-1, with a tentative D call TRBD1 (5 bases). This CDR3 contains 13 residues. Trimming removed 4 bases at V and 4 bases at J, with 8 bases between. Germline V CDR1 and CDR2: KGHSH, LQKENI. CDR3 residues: CASSLDSYNEQFF. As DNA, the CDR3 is TGTGCCAGCTCACTCGACAGTTACAATGAGCAGTTCTTC.

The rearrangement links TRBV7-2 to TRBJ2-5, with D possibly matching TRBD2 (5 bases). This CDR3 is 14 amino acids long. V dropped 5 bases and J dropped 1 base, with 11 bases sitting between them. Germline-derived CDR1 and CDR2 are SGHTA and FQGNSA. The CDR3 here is CASSPPGIQETQYF. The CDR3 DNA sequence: TGTGCCAGCAGCCCGCCCGGGATCCAAGAGACCCAGTACTTC. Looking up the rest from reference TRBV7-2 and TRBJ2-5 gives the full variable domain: GAGVSQSPSNKVTEKGKDVELRCDPISGHTALYWYRQSLGQGLEFLIYFQGNSAPDKSGLPSDRFSAERTGGSVSTLTIQRTQQEDSAVYLCASSPPGIQETQYFGPGTRLLVL.

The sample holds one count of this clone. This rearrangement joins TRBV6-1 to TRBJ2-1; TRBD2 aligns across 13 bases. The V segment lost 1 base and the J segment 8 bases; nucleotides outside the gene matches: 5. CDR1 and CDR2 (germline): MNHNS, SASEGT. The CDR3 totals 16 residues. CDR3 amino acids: CASSEGTSGRGYEQFF. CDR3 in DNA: TGTGCCAGCAGTGAAGGGACTAGCGGGAGAGGATATGAGCAGTTCTTC.

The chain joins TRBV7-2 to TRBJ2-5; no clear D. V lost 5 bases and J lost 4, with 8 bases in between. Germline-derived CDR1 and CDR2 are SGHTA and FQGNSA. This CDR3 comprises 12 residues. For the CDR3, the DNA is TGTGCCAGCAGCCAAGAATCAGAGACCCAGTACTTC. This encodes CASSQESETQYF.

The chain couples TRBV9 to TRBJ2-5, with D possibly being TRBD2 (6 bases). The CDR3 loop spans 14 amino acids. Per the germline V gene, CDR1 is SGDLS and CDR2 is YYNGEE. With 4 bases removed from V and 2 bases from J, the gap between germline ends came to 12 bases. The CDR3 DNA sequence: TGTGCCAGCAGCCCCCTGGGAGGTCAAGAGACCCAGTACTTC. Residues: CASSPLGGQETQYF.

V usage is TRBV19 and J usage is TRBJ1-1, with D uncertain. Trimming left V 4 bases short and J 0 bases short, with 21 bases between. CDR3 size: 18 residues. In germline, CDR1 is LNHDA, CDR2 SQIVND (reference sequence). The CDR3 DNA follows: TGTGCCAGTAGTACGGCCTTAAGGACGGGGAAATTGAACACTGAAGCTTTCTTT. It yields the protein CASSTALRTGKLNTEAFF.

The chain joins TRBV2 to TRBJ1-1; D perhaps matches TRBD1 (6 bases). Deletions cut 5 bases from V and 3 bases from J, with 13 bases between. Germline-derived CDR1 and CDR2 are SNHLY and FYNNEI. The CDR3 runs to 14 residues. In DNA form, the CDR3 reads TGTGCCAGCAGTTTCACAAGGGGGGACACTGAAGCTTTCTTT. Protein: CASSFTRGDTEAFF.

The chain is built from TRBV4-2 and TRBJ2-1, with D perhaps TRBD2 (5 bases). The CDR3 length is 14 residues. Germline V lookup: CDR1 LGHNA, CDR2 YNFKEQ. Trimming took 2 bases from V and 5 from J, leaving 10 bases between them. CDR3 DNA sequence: TGTGCCAGCAGCCAAATACGGGGTAACAATGAGCAGTTCTTC. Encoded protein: CASSQIRGNNEQFF.

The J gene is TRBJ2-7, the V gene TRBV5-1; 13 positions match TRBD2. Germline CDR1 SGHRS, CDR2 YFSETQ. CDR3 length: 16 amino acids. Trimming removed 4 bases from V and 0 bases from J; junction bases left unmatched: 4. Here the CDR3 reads CASSMGLAGISYEQYF. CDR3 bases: TGCGCCAGCAGCATGGGACTAGCGGGGATCTCCTACGAGCAGTACTTC.

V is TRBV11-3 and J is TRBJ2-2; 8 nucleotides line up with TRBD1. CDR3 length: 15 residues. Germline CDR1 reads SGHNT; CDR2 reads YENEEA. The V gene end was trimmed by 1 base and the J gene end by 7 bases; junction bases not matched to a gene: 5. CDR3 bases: TGTGCCAGCAGCTTAGCAGGGGGCTTCGACGGGGAGCTGTTTTTT. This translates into CASSLAGGFDGELFF.

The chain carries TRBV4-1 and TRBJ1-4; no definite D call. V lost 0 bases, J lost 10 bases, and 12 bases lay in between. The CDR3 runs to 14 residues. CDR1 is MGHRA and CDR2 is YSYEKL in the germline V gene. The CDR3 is CASSQDQWSAKLFF. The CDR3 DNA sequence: TGCGCCAGCAGCCAAGATCAGTGGAGTGCAAAACTGTTTTTT.